The present TCR beta chain was sequenced within a study of T cells in Graves' hyperthyroidism and ophthalmopathy. General observations from the study: A median about 6 months before onset, the model predicted ophthalmopathy. Classification by a 13 V-J model distinguished ophthalmopathy from stable hyperthyroidism. Most clonotypes that expanded in the thyroid above 0.001 also showed up in blood.

Details on this clonotype: Its target is not known.

RNA transcripts served as the template for amplifying TCR beta CDR3 regions. In the first-round RT-PCR of the TCR CDR3, the HTBI primer set was used. In TCRdb, the multiplex PCR reads were re-called with MiXCR into one record per CDR3 protein. The table lists more than 550,000 distinct CDR3 sequences, 45% of them singletons. Diagnosis relied on clinical symptoms, serum thyroxine and TRAb, thyroid ultrasound and orbital computed tomography. Germline V gene lookup returns CDR1 SNHLY and CDR2 FYNNEI. This CDR3 comprises 13 residues. The V end was cut by 6 bases, the J end by 8 bases, with 13 bases between.

The TCR comes from an adult man with Graves' disease, either hyperthyroidism or ophthalmopathy (not recorded which). The J gene is TRBJ1-4, the V gene TRBV2; no clear D gene. The specimen was peripheral blood or thyroid tissue (not recorded which). The CDR3 DNA sequence: TGTGCCAGCAGCCGACCCTCGGAAGAAAAACTGTTTTTT. Protein product: CASSRPSEEKLFF.